This TCR beta chain was sequenced for a study of cytomegalovirus exposure and HLA in healthy donors. PCR used 60 Vbeta primers and 13 Jbeta primers. Assay used: immunoSEQ multiplex PCR; TCRdb lists only in-frame clones, some missing. The data show about 100,000 clones, 60% to 80% seen once. V shed 8 bases and J shed 4 bases, with 12 bases lying between them. Germline CDR1 reads MNHEY; CDR2 reads SMNVEV (reference sequence). The CDR3 is made up of 13 amino acids. This clone was seen only once. This sequence joins TRBV27 and TRBJ1-5; D possibly corresponds to TRBD1 (6 bases). The sequenced sample was PBMCs. The sequence was collected from a woman aged 55-69 years in good health and CMV-seropositive. CDR3 loop: CASGRGFNQPQHF. In nucleotides, the CDR3 is TGTGCCAGCGGCAGGGGATTTAATCAGCCCCAGCATTTT.